The next 21 T cell receptor beta chains were all read from a single sample in a study of CD8+ T cells in alopecia areata. As for treatment: oral pan-JAK inhibitor, 5-10 mg twice daily. As the sequencing template, cDNA was produced by extracting RNA and reverse transcribing it. Assay: immunoSEQ multiplex PCR; the TCRdb copy retains only in-frame clones and omits some. The data show hundreds of thousands of clones, with 58% seen just once and around 1.8% held by the top ten. Source: CD4+ T cells sorted from blood, taken at week 24, from a patient treated with tofacitinib. The receptor source for this set is a human donor with alopecia areata.

In this sample, this clone turned up a few times. This chain's CDR3 is CSVVRQGQLVSRQETQYF. The CDR3, as DNA: TGCAGCGTTGTTAGGCAAGGACAGTTGGTTTCCCGGCAAGAGACCCAGTACTTC. The chain links TRBV29-1 to TRBJ2-5; D perhaps matches TRBD1 (6 bases). With 4 bases removed from V and 2 bases from J, the gap between germline ends came to 26 bases. Germline CDR1 is SQVTM and CDR2 is ANQGSEA. The CDR3 runs to 18 residues.

This sequence joins TRBV29-1 and TRBJ1-6; weak D call: TRBD1 (5 bases). Germline V lookup: CDR1 SQVTM, CDR2 ANQGSEA. The CDR3 is 17 residues long. V was cut by 4 bases and J by 8 bases, with 24 bases left in between. CDR3 coding DNA: TGCAGCGTTGGAAGGGGCCCGGTGAGTAGGAGTCATTCACCCCTCCACTTT. Protein product: CSVGRGPVSRSHSPLHF.

This clone was seen only a few times. DNA of the CDR3: TGCAGCGTTATGACGGGGGATGAGCAGTTCTTC. Protein product: CSVMTGDEQFF. This chain links TRBV29-1 with TRBJ2-1; weak D call: TRBD2 (6 bases). This CDR3 comprises 11 residues. The germline V and J ends were trimmed by 5 bases and 8 bases, with 10 bases remaining between them. CDR1 and CDR2 from the germline V gene are SQVTM and ANQGSEA.

The sample holds one count of this clone. At the DNA level, this CDR3 is encoded by other sequences in the same sample as well. The chain uses TRBV7-9 and TRBJ2-1, with D hard to call. Germline CDR1 and CDR2: SEHNR and FQNEAQ (reference sequence). The CDR3 extends over 12 amino acids. Trimming left V 1 base short and J 3 bases short, with 1 base between. The CDR3 sequence is CASSLDYNEQFF. The CDR3, as DNA: TGTGCCAGCAGCTTAGACTACAATGAGCAGTTCTTC.

This sequence joins TRBV5-1 and TRBJ1-2; D is perhaps TRBD1 (5 bases). Trimming left V 5 bases short and J 8 bases short, with 13 bases between. The CDR3 contains 12 residues. The V gene's germline CDR1 is SGHRS and CDR2 YFSETQ. As DNA, the CDR3 is TGCGCCAGCAGGATAGGGGAAGTGGGCTACACCTTC. Translating it yields CASRIGEVGYTF.

This clone was detected a few times. The chain couples TRBV6-5 to TRBJ1-2; TRBD1 is a possible D gene (5 bases). Trimming cost V 5 bases and J 4 bases, with 11 bases left between them. From germline, CDR1 is MNHEY and CDR2 SVGAGI. There are 13 residues in the CDR3. The CDR3 reads CASSRQTLYGYTF. CDR3 bases: TGTGCCAGCAGTCGACAGACCCTCTATGGCTACACCTTC.

The chain recombines TRBV29-1 with TRBJ1-5; TRBD1 matches 10 bases. CDR3 length equals 16 residues. Germline loops: CDR1 SQVTM, CDR2 ANQGSEA. V gave up 6 bases and J gave up 2 bases; unmatched junction bases: 10. For the CDR3, the DNA is TGCAGCGTCTCTCACGGACAGGGGGTAGGCAATCAGCCCCAGCATTTT. This gives the protein CSVSHGQGVGNQPQHF.

The rearrangement links TRBV7-2 to TRBJ2-1, with TRBD1 matching over 8 bases. Germline CDR1 reads SGHTA; CDR2 reads FQGNSA. V trimming: 1 base; J trimming: 16 bases; junction bases outside the gene matches: 12. The CDR3 is 14 amino acids. The CDR3 region has the DNA TGTGCCAGCAGCTTAGGGTTTGACAGGGGTGCGCAATTCTTC. As protein: CASSLGFDRGAQFF.

The chain recombines TRBV7-2 with TRBJ1-6, with TRBD1 identical over 10 bases. The CDR3 length is 15 residues. With 4 bases clipped from V and 9 bases from J, the junction kept 6 bases outside the gene matches. From germline, CDR1 is SGHTA and CDR2 FQGNSA. The DNA for the CDR3 is TGTGCCAGCAGCTCCGGGACAGGGGTCGGTTCACCCCTCCACTTT. Protein: CASSSGTGVGSPLHF. The variable domain in full, with the rest retrieved from reference TRBV7-2 and TRBJ1-6, is GAGVSQSPSNKVTEKGKDVELRCDPISGHTALYWYRQSLGQGLEFLIYFQGNSAPDKSGLPSDRFSAERTGGSVSTLTIQRTQQEDSAVYLCASSSGTGVGSPLHFGNGTRLTVT.

The chain is built from TRBV5-6 and TRBJ2-7, with D perhaps matching TRBD1 (5 bases). The germline V gene encodes CDR1 SGHDT and CDR2 YYEEEE. The CDR3 is 14 amino acids. Between the trimmed V and J ends, which lost 4 bases and 4 bases, there was a span of 15 bases. The CDR3 bases are TGTGCCAGCAGCGCGGTGTCTGGGGCGTACGAGCAGTACTTC. Amino acid sequence: CASSAVSGAYEQYF.

In its sample, this clone was seen once. The CDR3 region is CASSLTGTQYF. For the CDR3, the DNA is TGTGCCAGCAGCCTAACGGGGACCCAGTACTTC. The chain has TRBV2 and TRBJ2-5; D not certain. This CDR3 is built from 11 residues. The V gene's germline CDR1 is SNHLY and CDR2 FYNNEI. The V end was cut by 6 bases, the J end by 7 bases, with 9 bases between. Combining the CDR3 with reference TRBV2 and TRBJ2-5 gives the whole variable domain EPEVTQTPSHQVTQMGQEVILRCVPISNHLYFYWYRQILGQKVEFLVSFYNNEISEKSEIFDDQFSVERPDGSNFTLKIRSTKLEDSAMYFCASSLTGTQYFGPGTRLLVL.

CDR3 in amino acids: CSVQPPGTGTNYGYTF. CDR3 coding DNA: TGCAGCGTCCAACCACCCGGGACAGGGACAAACTATGGCTACACCTTC. The chain employs TRBV29-1 and TRBJ1-2, with TRBD1 matching over 9 bases. The CDR3 sequence is 16 residues long. V lost 6 bases and J lost 2; bases outside the gene matches: 13. The germline CDR1 and CDR2 sequences are SQVTM and ANQGSEA.

In the case of this clone: One junction end does not reproduce the germline sequence, and a read error may be involved. The CDR3 nucleotides read TGCGGCACGAGAGACAGCGATAACTATGGCTACACCTTC. This gives the protein CGTRDSDNYGYTF. J is TRBJ1-2 and V is TRBV27; D is perhaps TRBD1 (5 bases). From germline, CDR1 is MNHEY and CDR2 SMNVEV (reference sequence). This CDR3 is 13 amino acids long.

V and J are TRBV2 and TRBJ2-3; 9 bases are shared with TRBD1. This CDR3 comprises 13 residues. Unmatched junction bases numbered 6, after V lost 8 bases and J lost 6 bases. The germline V gene has CDR1 SNHLY and CDR2 FYNNEI. The CDR3 protein is CASRTGVEDTQYF. DNA of the CDR3: TGTGCCAGCCGGACAGGGGTTGAGGATACGCAGTATTTT.

This sequence joins TRBV4-1 and TRBJ1-4; TRBD1 matches at 7 bases. CDR1 and CDR2 from the germline V gene are MGHRA and YSYEKL. The CDR3 is 17 amino acids. V was pared by 2 bases and J by 8 bases, with 14 bases of the junction left unmatched. The CDR3 loop is CASSQPTTGDPKEKLFF. The CDR3 nucleotides read TGCGCCAGCAGCCAACCAACTACAGGGGACCCAAAGGAAAAACTGTTTTTT.

The rearrangement joins TRBV5-4 to TRBJ1-1, with 8 bases matching TRBD1. V trimming: 0 bases; J trimming: 1 base; junction bases outside the gene matches: 5. The V gene's germline CDR1 is SGHNT and CDR2 YYREEE (reference sequence). The CDR3 runs 16 residues. The CDR3 region is CASSLAQGAGNTEAFF. The DNA for the CDR3 is TGTGCCAGCAGCTTGGCGCAGGGGGCCGGGAACACTGAAGCTTTCTTT.

The V gene is TRBV30, the J gene TRBJ2-7; tentatively, D is TRBD2 (6 bases). Trimming left V 3 bases short and J 3 bases short, with 9 bases between. The CDR3 consists of 12 residues. Per the germline V gene, CDR1 is GTSNPN and CDR2 is SVGIG (reference sequence). CDR3 DNA: TGTGCCTGGAGGGGAGGTCTCTACGAGCAGTACTTC. Protein sequence: CAWRGGLYEQYF.

The V call is TRBV30, the J call TRBJ1-4, with 7 bases identical to TRBD1. From germline, CDR1 is GTSNPN and CDR2 SVGIG (reference sequence). The V segment lost 4 bases and the J segment 5 bases; nucleotides outside the gene matches: 22. This CDR3 has 19 amino acids. CDR3 coding DNA: TGTGCCTGGAAGCGGGACAGAACGCCACCCGAGGGGAGAAATGAAAAACTGTTTTTT. Translation: CAWKRDRTPPEGRNEKLFF. The full variable domain, rest sourced from reference TRBV30 and TRBJ1-4, is SQTIHQWPATLVQPVGSPLSLECTVEGTSNPNLYWYRQAAGRGLQLLFYSVGIGQISSEVPQNLSASRPQDRQFILSSKKLLLSDSGFYLCAWKRDRTPPEGRNEKLFFGSGTQLSVL.

The chain has TRBV5-1 and TRBJ2-5; 7 bases agree with TRBD1. This CDR3 is 15 amino acids long. CDR1 and CDR2 from the germline V gene are SGHRS and YFSETQ. Trimming took 4 bases from V and 0 from J; bases not matched to a gene: 6. The CDR3 sequence: CASSPGQTNQETQYF. CDR3 coding DNA: TGCGCCAGCAGCCCGGGACAGACTAACCAAGAGACCCAGTACTTC.

This chain connects TRBV28 to TRBJ1-2; the match to TRBD1 covers 7 bases. Germline V lookup: CDR1 MDHEN, CDR2 SYDVKM. Losses at the gene ends were 6 bases for V and 4 bases for J; bases not matched to a gene: 8. This CDR3 region has 14 residues. Here the CDR3 reads CASSTTGTIYGYTF. The CDR3 nucleotides read TGTGCCAGCAGCACGACAGGGACGATCTATGGCTACACCTTC.

The chain carries TRBV2 and TRBJ1-2, with 8 bases fitting TRBD1. Germline V CDR1 and CDR2: SNHLY, FYNNEI. The CDR3 spans 14 residues. J was trimmed by 2 bases and V by 6 bases; bases with no gene match: 5. DNA for the CDR3: TGTGCCAGCAGGTCGGCAGGGGGCAACTATGGCTACACCTTC. It yields the protein CASRSAGGNYGYTF.